Listed below are T cell receptor beta chains from one sample, sequenced in a study of blood T cell repertoires in COVID-19. Assay: immunoSEQ multiplex PCR; the TCRdb copy retains only in-frame clones and omits some. The table has under 300,000 clones, approximately 84% seen once; the top ten hold less than 4.5%. Sequencing was done on a sample of peripheral blood. The receptors derive from a man aged 50 to 59 with acute or convalescent COVID-19. CDR3s include the opening cysteine and the closing phenylalanine or tryptophan. Each record gives: J gene, D gene, clone size, V gene, CDR3 protein, CDR3 DNA. A D gene is named only where the DNA matches it firmly. Clone size is shown for a subset of rows, as once, few, many or a class of expanded clone.

>TRBJ1-6|NA|NA|TRBV27
CASSFFAGTLGSPLHF
TGTGCCAGCAGTTTCTTTGCCGGGACATTGGGTTCACCCCTCCACTTT
>TRBJ1-2|TRBD1|NA|TRBV5-1
CASSFGRGDGYTF
TGCGCCAGCAGCTTCGGCAGGGGGGATGGCTACACCTTC
>TRBJ1-1|TRBD1|once|TRBV6-6
CAARQGPMTEAFF
TGTGCCGCCCGACAGGGCCCGATGACTGAAGCTTTCTTT
>TRBJ1-1|TRBD1|NA|TRBV6-6
CASSRQGGEAFF
TGTGCCAGCAGTCGACAGGGTGGGGAAGCTTTCTTT
>TRBJ1-2|NA|NA|TRBV9
CASSVSDYGNYGYTF
TGTGCCAGCAGCGTTTCCGATTACGGGAACTATGGCTACACCTTC
>TRBJ2-4|NA|NA|TRBV2
CASSERELASNIQYF
TGTGCCAGCAGTGAGAGAGAACTAGCTTCTAACATTCAGTACTTC
>TRBJ1-2|TRBD1|NA|TRBV10-3
CAISELRQGGYDGYTF
TGTGCCATCAGTGAGCTAAGACAGGGGGGTTATGATGGCTACACCTTC
>TRBJ2-1|TRBD1|NA|TRBV24-1
CATSAPVGTGGAEQFF
TGTGCCACCAGTGCCCCGGTGGGGACAGGGGGTGCGGAGCAGTTCTTC
>TRBJ1-1|TRBD1|once|TRBV6-5
CASSYSTGSGTEAFF
TGTGCCAGCAGTTACTCGACAGGGAGTGGCACTGAAGCTTTCTTT
>TRBJ1-5|TRBD1|NA|TRBV6-5
CASSRQARGEPQHF
TGTGCCAGCAGTAGACAGGCCAGGGGGGAGCCCCAGCATTTT
>TRBJ2-7|TRBD1|NA|TRBV15
CATSRDPGTGGYEQYF
TGTGCCACCAGCAGAGATCCCGGGACAGGGGGCTACGAGCAGTACTTC
>TRBJ1-2|TRBD1|few|TRBV9
CASSVAQGAVYGYTF
TGTGCCAGCAGCGTAGCTCAGGGGGCTGTCTATGGCTACACCTTC
>TRBJ2-7|NA|NA|TRBV7-6
CASSLDTSSYEQYF
TGTGCCAGCAGCTTAGACACTAGCTCCTACGAGCAGTACTTC
>TRBJ2-3|TRBD2|NA|TRBV13
CASSPRDLAGGPETDTQYF
TGTGCCAGCAGCCCCCGAGATTTAGCGGGAGGGCCGGAGACAGATACGCAGTATTTT
>TRBJ1-5|NA|NA|TRBV24-1
CATSETDQPQHF
TGTGCCACCAGTGAAACAGATCAGCCCCAGCATTTT
>TRBJ1-4|TRBD1|NA|TRBV29-1
CSVKGTANEKLFF
TGCAGCGTTAAGGGGACAGCCAATGAAAAACTGTTTTTT
>TRBJ2-2|NA|NA|TRBV10-1
CASMSPGTGELFF
TGCGCCAGCATGTCACCGGGGACCGGGGAGCTGTTTTTT
>TRBJ1-3|NA|NA|TRBV5-5
CASRYGNTIYF
TGTGCCAGCAGATATGGAAACACCATATATTTT
>TRBJ1-4|NA|NA|TRBV27
CASSLAGRNEKLFF
TGTGCCAGCAGTTTAGCAGGAAGAAATGAAAAACTGTTTTTT
>TRBJ1-1|NA|NA|TRBV30
CAWSMTQGNTEAFF
TGTGCCTGGAGTATGACCCAGGGAAACACTGAAGCTTTCTTT
>TRBJ2-7|NA|NA|TRBV11-2
CASSLDGYEQYF
TGTGCCAGCAGCTTAGACGGCTACGAGCAGTACTTC
>TRBJ2-7|NA|NA|TRBV10-3
CAISVDTSEQYF
TGTGCCATCAGTGTAGACACCTCCGAGCAGTACTTC
>TRBJ2-3|NA|NA|TRBV5-6
CASSFGPRELTDTQYF
TGTGCCAGCAGCTTCGGTCCACGAGAACTAACAGATACGCAGTATTTT
>TRBJ1-2|NA|NA|TRBV7-2
CASSRSGGYTF
TGTGCCAGCAGCCGATCAGGGGGCTACACCTTC
>TRBJ1-5|TRBD1|NA|TRBV4-2
CASSAWTGADQPQHF
TGTGCCAGCAGCGCCTGGACAGGGGCTGATCAGCCCCAGCATTTT
>TRBJ1-5|NA|NA|TRBV18
CASTTGYNQPQHF
TGTGCCAGCACAACAGGGTATAATCAGCCCCAGCATTTT
>TRBJ1-2|NA|NA|TRBV5-1
CASSLVGRASNYGYTF
TGCGCCAGCAGCTTGGTGGGCAGGGCCTCTAACTATGGCTACACCTTC
>TRBJ2-3|NA|NA|TRBV14
CASSQGRDSSTDTQYF
TGTGCCAGCAGCCAAGGCCGTGACTCTAGCACAGATACGCAGTATTTT
>TRBJ2-7|NA|NA|TRBV23-1
CASNYQGNYEQYF
TGCGCCAGCAACTATCAGGGGAACTACGAGCAGTACTTC
>TRBJ2-5|TRBD1|NA|TRBV5-8
CASSLGQQETQYF
TGTGCCAGCAGCCTGGGACAGCAAGAGACCCAGTACTTC
>TRBJ2-5|NA|NA|TRBV25-1
CASSEWGRPGGRQETQYF
TGTGCCAGCAGTGAATGGGGCAGGCCTGGGGGCCGCCAAGAGACCCAGTACTTC
>TRBJ2-5|NA|NA|TRBV6-5
CASIPTGRETQYF
TGTGCCAGCATTCCCACAGGGCGAGAGACCCAGTACTTC
>TRBJ2-7|NA|once|TRBV19
CASSKDRSGLYEQYF
TGTGCCAGTAGTAAAGACAGAAGTGGACTTTACGAGCAGTACTTC
>TRBJ1-1|NA|NA|TRBV18
CASSDGGQTEAFF
TGTGCCAGCTCCGACGGGGGTCAGACTGAAGCTTTCTTT
>TRBJ2-5|TRBD2|NA|TRBV2
CASSEAAGGRETQYF
TGTGCCAGCAGTGAAGCAGCGGGAGGGCGGGAGACCCAGTACTTC